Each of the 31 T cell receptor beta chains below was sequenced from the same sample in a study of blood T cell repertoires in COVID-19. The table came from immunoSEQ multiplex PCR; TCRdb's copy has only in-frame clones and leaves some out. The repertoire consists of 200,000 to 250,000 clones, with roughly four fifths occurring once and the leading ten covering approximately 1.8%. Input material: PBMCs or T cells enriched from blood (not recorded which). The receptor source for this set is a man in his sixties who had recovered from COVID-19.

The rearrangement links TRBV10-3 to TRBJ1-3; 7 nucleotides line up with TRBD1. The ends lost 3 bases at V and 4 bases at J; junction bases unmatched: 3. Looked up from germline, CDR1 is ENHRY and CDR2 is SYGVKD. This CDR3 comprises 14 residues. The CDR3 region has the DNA TGTGCCATCAGTGAAGACAGGGCCGGAAACACCATATATTTT. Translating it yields CAISEDRAGNTIYF.

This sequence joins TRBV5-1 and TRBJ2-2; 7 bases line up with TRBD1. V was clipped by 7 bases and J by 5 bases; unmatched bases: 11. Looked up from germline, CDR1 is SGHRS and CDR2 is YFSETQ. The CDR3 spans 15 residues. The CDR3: CASRPGTAATGELFF. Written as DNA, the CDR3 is TGCGCCAGCCGACCTGGGACAGCAGCTACCGGGGAGCTGTTTTTT.

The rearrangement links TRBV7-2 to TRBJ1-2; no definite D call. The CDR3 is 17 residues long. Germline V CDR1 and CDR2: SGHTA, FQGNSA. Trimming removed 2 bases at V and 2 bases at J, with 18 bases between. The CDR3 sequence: CASSLWSGAGYNYGYTF. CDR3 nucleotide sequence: TGTGCCAGCAGCTTATGGAGCGGAGCGGGGTACAACTATGGCTACACCTTC.

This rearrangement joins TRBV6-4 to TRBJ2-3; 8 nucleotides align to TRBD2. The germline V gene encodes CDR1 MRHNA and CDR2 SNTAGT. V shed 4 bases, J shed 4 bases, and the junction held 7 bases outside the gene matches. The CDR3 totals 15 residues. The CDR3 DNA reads TGTGCCAGCAGTGTGGAAGCGGGGGCAGCAGATACGCAGTATTTT. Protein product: CASSVEAGAADTQYF.

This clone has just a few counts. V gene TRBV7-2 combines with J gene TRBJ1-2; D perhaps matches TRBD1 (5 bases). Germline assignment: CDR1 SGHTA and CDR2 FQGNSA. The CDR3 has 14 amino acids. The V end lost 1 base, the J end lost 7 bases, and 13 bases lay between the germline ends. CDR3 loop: CASSLGGREGGYTF. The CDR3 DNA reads TGTGCCAGCAGCTTAGGGGGCAGGGAGGGTGGCTACACCTTC.

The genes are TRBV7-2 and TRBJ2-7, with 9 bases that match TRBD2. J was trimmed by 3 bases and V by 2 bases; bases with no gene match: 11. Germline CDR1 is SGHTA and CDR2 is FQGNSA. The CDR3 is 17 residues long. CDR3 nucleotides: TGTGCCAGCAGCTTAAGTGGGGTAGCGGGGGCCCTCTACGAGCAGTACTTC. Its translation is CASSLSGVAGALYEQYF.

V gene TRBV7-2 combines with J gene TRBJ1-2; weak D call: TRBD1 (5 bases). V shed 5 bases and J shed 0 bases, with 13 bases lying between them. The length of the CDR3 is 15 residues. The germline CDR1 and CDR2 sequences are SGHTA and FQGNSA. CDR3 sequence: CASSPGRGTNYGYTF. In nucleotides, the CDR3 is TGTGCCAGCAGCCCCGGCCGGGGGACTAACTATGGCTACACCTTC. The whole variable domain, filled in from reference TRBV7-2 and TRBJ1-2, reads GAGVSQSPSNKVTEKGKDVELRCDPISGHTALYWYRQSLGQGLEFLIYFQGNSAPDKSGLPSDRFSAERTGGSVSTLTIQRTQQEDSAVYLCASSPGRGTNYGYTFGSGTRLTVV.

CDR3 bases: TGTGCCAGCAGCGTAGGGGCTAGCGGGGGTGGGACGCAGTATTTT. Translating gives CASSVGASGGGTQYF. The chain is built from TRBV9 and TRBJ2-3; TRBD2 agrees at 10 bases. CDR3 length: 15 amino acids. CDR1 and CDR2 from the germline V gene are SGDLS and YYNGEE. The trim removed 0 bases at V and 9 bases at J, leaving 7 bases unmatched.

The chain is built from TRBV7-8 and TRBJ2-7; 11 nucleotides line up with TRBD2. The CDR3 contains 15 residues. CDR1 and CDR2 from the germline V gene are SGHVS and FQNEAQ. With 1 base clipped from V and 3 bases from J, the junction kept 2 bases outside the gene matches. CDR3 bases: TGTGCCAGCAGCTTAGGGACTAGCGGGCTCTACGAGCAGTACTTC. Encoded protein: CASSLGTSGLYEQYF. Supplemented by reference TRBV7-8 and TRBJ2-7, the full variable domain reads GAGVSQSPRYKVAKRGQDVALRCDPISGHVSLFWYQQALGQGPEFLTYFQNEAQLDKSGLPSDRFFAERPEGSVSTLKIQRTQQEDSAVYLCASSLGTSGLYEQYFGPGTRLTVT.

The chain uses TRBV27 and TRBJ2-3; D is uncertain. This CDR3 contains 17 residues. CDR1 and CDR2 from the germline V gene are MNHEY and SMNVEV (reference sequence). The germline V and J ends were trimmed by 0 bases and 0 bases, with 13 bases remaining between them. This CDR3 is CASSLSIGSASTDTQYF. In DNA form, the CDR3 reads TGTGCCAGCAGTTTATCGATTGGCAGTGCTAGCACAGATACGCAGTATTTT.

In DNA, the CDR3 is TGTGCCAGCAGTCGAGGGGGAACGGCTGAAGCTTTCTTT. Protein: CASSRGGTAEAFF. The chain combines TRBV7-2 with TRBJ1-1; weak D call: TRBD1 (6 bases). V lost 6 bases and J 6 bases, leaving 14 bases between the germline ends. In germline, CDR1 is SGHTA, CDR2 FQGNSA. This CDR3 is 13 amino acids long.

In DNA, the CDR3 is TGTGCCAGCAGTGCTCGGACTGGAGGGTCCCAGCATTTT. It translates to CASSARTGGSQHF. The rearrangement joins TRBV27 to TRBJ1-5; no definite D call. The V and J ends lost 5 bases and 11 bases respectively, with 16 bases between them. The CDR3 is 13 residues long. The germline gives CDR1 MNHEY, CDR2 SMNVEV (reference sequence).

The CDR3 DNA follows: TGTGCCAGCAGTCAGACTAGCGGGGCAACCTACGAGCAGTACTTC. Translation: CASSQTSGATYEQYF. The rearrangement joins TRBV6-6 to TRBJ2-7, with 11 bases identical to TRBD2. CDR1 is MNHNY, CDR2 SVGAGI, per germline (reference sequence). The V segment lost 5 bases and the J segment 2 bases; nucleotides outside the gene matches: 5. The CDR3 runs 15 residues.

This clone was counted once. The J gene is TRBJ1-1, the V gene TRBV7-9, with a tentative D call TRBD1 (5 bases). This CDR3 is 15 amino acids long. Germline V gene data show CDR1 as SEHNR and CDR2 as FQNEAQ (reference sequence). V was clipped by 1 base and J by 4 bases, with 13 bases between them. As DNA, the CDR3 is TGTGCCAGCAGCTTAGGACGACGGGGGATCACTGAAGCTTTCTTT. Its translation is CASSLGRRGITEAFF.

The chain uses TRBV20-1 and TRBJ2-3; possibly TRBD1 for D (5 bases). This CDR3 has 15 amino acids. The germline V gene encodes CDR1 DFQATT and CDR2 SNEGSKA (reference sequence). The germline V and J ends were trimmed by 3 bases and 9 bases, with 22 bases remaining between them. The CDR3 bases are TGCAGTGCTAGTGTGGGGCCGTCCGACATCGCGACGCAGTATTTT. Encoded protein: CSASVGPSDIATQYF.

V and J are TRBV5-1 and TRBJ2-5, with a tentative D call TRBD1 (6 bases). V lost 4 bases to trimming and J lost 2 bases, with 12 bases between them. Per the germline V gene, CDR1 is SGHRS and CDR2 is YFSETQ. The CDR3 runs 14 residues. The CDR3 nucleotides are TGCGCCAGCAGCAGGGGGTCGGGACAAGAGACCCAGTACTTC. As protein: CASSRGSGQETQYF.

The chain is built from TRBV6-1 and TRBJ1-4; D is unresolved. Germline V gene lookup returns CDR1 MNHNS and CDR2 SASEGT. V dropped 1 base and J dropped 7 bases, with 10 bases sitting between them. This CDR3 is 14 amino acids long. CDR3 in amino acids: CASSEVWAGEKLFF. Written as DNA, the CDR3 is TGTGCCAGCAGTGAAGTTTGGGCCGGTGAAAAACTGTTTTTT.

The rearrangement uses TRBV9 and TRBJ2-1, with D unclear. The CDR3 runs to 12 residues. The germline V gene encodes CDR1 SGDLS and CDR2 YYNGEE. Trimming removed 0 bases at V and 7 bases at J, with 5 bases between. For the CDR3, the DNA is TGTGCCAGCAGCGTAGCCGTTAATGAGCAGTTCTTC. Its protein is CASSVAVNEQFF.

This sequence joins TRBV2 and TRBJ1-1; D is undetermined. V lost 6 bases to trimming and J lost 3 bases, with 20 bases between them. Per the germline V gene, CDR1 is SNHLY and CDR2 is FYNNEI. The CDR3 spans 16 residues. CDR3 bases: TGTGCCAGCAGACCCTTCCGAGGAGGGTCGGACACTGAAGCTTTCTTT. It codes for CASRPFRGGSDTEAFF.

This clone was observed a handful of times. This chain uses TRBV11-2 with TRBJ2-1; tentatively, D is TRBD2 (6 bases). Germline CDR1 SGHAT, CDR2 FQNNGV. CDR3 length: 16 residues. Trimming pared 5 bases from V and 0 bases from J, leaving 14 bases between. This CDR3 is CASSPITSRSYNEQFF. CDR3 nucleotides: TGTGCCAGCAGCCCAATTACTAGCCGCTCCTACAATGAGCAGTTCTTC.

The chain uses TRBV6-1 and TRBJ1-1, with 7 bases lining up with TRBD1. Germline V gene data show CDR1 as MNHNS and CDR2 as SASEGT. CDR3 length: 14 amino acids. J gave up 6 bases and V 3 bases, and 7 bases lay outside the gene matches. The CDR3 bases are TGTGCCAGCAGTGATTCGGGAGGGGGCCCTGAAGCTTTCTTT. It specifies CASSDSGGGPEAFF.

The CDR3 here is CSVVEGVGTEAFF. The CDR3, as DNA: TGCAGCGTTGTAGAGGGAGTAGGCACTGAAGCTTTCTTT. V usage is TRBV29-1 and J usage is TRBJ1-1, with D hard to call. The CDR3 is 13 residues long. The ends were cut back, 4 bases at V and 4 bases at J, with 13 bases in the middle. The V gene's germline CDR1 is SQVTM and CDR2 ANQGSEA.

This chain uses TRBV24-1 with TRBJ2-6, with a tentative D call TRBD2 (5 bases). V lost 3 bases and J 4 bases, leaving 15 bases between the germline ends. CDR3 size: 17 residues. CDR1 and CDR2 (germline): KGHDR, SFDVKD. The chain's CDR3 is CATSDEGKASGANVLTF. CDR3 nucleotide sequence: TGTGCCACCAGTGATGAGGGTAAGGCCTCGGGGGCCAACGTCCTGACTTTC.

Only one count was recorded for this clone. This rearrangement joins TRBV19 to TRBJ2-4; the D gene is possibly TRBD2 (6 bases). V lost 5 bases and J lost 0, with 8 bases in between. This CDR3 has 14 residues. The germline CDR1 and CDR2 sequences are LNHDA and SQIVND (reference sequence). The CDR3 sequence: CASSLRGAKNIQYF. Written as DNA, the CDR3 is TGTGCCAGTAGTTTGCGGGGAGCCAAAAACATTCAGTACTTC.

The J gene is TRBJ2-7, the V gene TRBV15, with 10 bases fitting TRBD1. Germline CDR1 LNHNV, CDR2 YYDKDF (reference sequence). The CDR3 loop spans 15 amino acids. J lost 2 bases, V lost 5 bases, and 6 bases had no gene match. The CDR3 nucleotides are TGTGCCACCAGCCCCCGGACAGGGGGGACCTACGAGCAGTACTTC. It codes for CATSPRTGGTYEQYF.

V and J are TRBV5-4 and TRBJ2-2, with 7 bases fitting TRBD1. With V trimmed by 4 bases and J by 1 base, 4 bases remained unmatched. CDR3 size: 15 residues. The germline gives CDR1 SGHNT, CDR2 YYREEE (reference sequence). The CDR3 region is CASSTGTENTGELFF. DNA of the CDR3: TGTGCCAGCAGCACCGGGACAGAGAACACCGGGGAGCTGTTTTTT.

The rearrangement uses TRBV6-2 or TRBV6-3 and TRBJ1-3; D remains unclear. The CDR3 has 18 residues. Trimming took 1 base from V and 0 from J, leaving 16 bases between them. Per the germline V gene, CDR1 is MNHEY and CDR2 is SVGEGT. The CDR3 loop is CASSYFSNARSSGNTIYF. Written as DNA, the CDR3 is TGTGCCAGCAGTTACTTTTCGAACGCCCGCAGCTCTGGAAACACCATATATTTT.

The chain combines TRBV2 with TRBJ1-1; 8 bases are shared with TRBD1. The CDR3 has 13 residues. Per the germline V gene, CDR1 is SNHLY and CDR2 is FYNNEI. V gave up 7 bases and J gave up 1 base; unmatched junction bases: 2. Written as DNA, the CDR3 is TGTGCCAGCAACGGACAGGGGAACACTGAAGCTTTCTTT. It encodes CASNGQGNTEAFF.

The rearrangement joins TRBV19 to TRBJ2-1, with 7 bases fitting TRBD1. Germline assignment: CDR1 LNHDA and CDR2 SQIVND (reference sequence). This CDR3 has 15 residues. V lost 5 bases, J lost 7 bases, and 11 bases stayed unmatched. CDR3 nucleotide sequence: TGTGCCAGTAGTCTCCGACAGGGCCCGGAGAATGAGCAGTTCTTC. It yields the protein CASSLRQGPENEQFF.

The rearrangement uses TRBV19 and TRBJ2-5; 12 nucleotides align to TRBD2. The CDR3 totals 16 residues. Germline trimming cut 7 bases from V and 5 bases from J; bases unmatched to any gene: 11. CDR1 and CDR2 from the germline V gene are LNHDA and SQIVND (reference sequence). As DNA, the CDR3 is TGTGCCAGTAAGGCTAGCGGGGGGGCAGGATGGGAGACCCAGTACTTC. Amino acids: CASKASGGAGWETQYF.

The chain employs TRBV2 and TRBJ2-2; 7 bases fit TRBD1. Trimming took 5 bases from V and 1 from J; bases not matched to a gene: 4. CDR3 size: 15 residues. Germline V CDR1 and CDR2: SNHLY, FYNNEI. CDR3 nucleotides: TGTGCCAGCAGTCAACAGGGGAGGAACACCGGGGAGCTGTTTTTT. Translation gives CASSQQGRNTGELFF.